This T cell receptor (beta chain) was sequenced for a study of T cells after yellow fever vaccination (dated by TCRdb to the late 2010s). Describing the broader study: The SMART-Seq v4 Ultra Low Input RNA kit was used to prepare libraries from fractions with low cell numbers. Bulk TCR alpha and beta repertoires were sequenced longitudinally to track T-cell clones before and after primary and booster YFV17D yellow fever vaccination. Two healthy male donors made up the cohort, one aged 18 to 30 years and the other aged 30 to 39 years. Bulk PBMC replicates and cell subsets were isolated from blood drawn at multiple timepoints before and after both primary and secondary immunization. What the authors observed across the whole study: Because only a couple of donors were included in the study, the extent to which the findings can be generalized is limited. Most clones expanded after primary vaccination (almost 98% of CD4 and roughly 90% of CD8) were re-detected after the booster, suggesting that broad memory maintenance occurred. The secondary T-cell response was found to be weaker but faster than the primary response, with a peak reached on day 5 rather than on day 15. FACS-sorted repertoires could contain abundant contaminating clonotypes from the bulk population, so computational filtering was required. A small share of clonotypes was detected in both CD4 and CD8 compartments, with the overlap likely arising from convergent recombination.

TCR cDNA was synthesized by 5'RACE template switching, which introduced a universal primer site and unique molecular identifiers. cDNA synthesis was primed from both the TCR alpha and TCR beta constant segments. Library amplification used two PCR steps, and the second PCR step added sample barcodes and sequencing adapters. Libraries were sequenced on Illumina HiSeq 2500 (2x100 bp) or NovaSeq (2x150 bp). The source study handled its data this way. MIGEC handled demultiplexing of reads and collapsing into UMI consensus sequences, while MiXCR performed V(D)J alignment. Clonotypes responding to the vaccine were identified with edgeR on replicate PBMC samples, with the criteria of FDR below 0.01 and a log2 fold change above 5 up to day 15. Bulk clonotypes were assigned CD4 or CD8 identity according to which sequenced CD4 or CD8 repertoire held them at higher abundance. TCRdb itself trimmed the public reads at Q25 with fastp, ran MiXCR and retained productive beta chains. Identical CDR3 proteins give one entry, which carries the most common genes and DNA. The V and J calls follow TCRdb's processing rather than the paper's. This sample is represented by hundreds of thousands of distinct CDR3 sequences; 9% to 15% of them were singletons. 15% of the sample belongs to the ten largest clones.

V is cut back by 5 bases and J by 5 bases, with 3 bases in the junction unmatched. CDR1 and CDR2 (SGHRS, YFSETQ) derive from the germline V gene. The CDR3 runs 13 amino acids, cysteine and phenylalanine included. Just CDR3 DNA is preserved here, 39 bases in frame from base 1. The table lists this clonotype with a few counts. Its target antigen remains unknown. Nothing much larger sits one base from this clone, and base qualities are not available. The intended sense of this specimen's treatment or condition label: live attenuated yellow fever vaccine strain. At every blood-draw timepoint, two biological replicates of bulk PBMCs were collected. PBMCs were isolated from peripheral blood using a standard Ficoll-Paque protocol. TriZol was used to extract RNA from bulk PBMCs, CD4 and CD8 fractions, and dextramer-positive and dextramer-negative fractions.

This TCR was recovered from a man aged 25 to 40 who received the YFV17D yellow fever vaccine. The sequence joins TRBV5-1 to TRBJ2-1; a stretch of 8 junction bases matches TRBD2. The sample here was PBMCs, taken on the day of the yellow fever booster vaccination. The CDR3 region has the sequence CASRVSGNNEQFF. At the DNA level, the sequence is TGCGCCAGCAGGGTTAGCGGGAACAATGAGCAGTTCTTC.